This TCR beta chain came from a study of OX40 agonist ivuxolimab in advanced cancers. Study-wide context: Two patients with cutaneous melanoma and one with hepatocellular carcinoma, three in total, showed partial responses.

Study-level findings and limits: Some patients without response likewise showed low normalized clonal expansion. Patients who responded partially at 0.1-3.0 mg/kg showed clonal expansion ranking among the lowest.

The CDR3 runs to 13 residues. Germline V gives CDR1 SGHRS, CDR2 YFSETQ. V lost 3 bases and J 3 bases, leaving 9 bases between the germline ends. TCRdb's copy holds only in-frame clones and misses some; the assay was immunoSEQ multiplex PCR. The table shows 50,000 to 65,000 clones, with 82% occurring only once. Comments on this clone: Its target is unknown.

Sequencing used CD4+ or CD8+ T cells sorted from blood, obtained in a trial of the OX40 agonist ivuxolimab. This receptor was taken from an adult with an advanced solid tumor such as melanoma, head and neck, liver or kidney cancer. The chain has TRBV5-1 and TRBJ2-5, with D hard to call. In DNA form, the CDR3 reads TGCGCCAGCAGCTCTACCCCAGAAGAGACCCAGTACTTC. It is translated as CASSSTPEETQYF.